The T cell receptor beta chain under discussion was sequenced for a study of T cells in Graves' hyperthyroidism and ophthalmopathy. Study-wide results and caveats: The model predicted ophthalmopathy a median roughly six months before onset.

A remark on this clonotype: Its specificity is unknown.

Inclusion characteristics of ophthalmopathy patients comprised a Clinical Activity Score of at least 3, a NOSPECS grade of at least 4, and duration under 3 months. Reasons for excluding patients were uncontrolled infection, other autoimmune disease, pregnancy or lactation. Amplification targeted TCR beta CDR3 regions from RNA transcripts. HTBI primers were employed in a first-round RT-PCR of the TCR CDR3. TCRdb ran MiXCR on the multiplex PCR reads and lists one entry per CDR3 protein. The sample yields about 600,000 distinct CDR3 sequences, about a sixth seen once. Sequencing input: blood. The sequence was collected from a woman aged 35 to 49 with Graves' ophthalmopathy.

CDR3 sequence reads: CRATTGGAEAFF. CDR3 nucleotide sequence: TGCAGGGCCACTACCGGTGGGGCTGAAGCTTTCTTT. The V gene is TRBV29-1, the J gene TRBJ1-1; D is uncertain. Germline V CDR1 and CDR2: SQVTM, ANQGSEA. The CDR3 covers 12 residues.